The clone carrying this T cell receptor beta chain was counted between two and nine times. Antigen specificity is unknown. MiXCR was run by TCRdb on the reads, yielding one entry per CDR3 protein. Of 630,000 or so distinct CDR3 sequences listed, 20% to 25% are singletons. These data are taken from a study of T cell repertoires in cytomegalovirus infection. Across the whole study: Carrying CMV and the relevant HLA type showed in public TCR beta signatures. Study findings and constraints: Ex vivo responses were dominated by HLA-C-restricted CMV-specific TCR beta clonotypes.

The sequence came from a human donor in good health (CMV status not recorded). Some clones in this sample may be carry-over from other donors' samples. The material sequenced was CD8+ T cells from PBMCs.

The chain's CDR3 is CASSLVIAGGSQETQYF. The CDR3 nucleotides are TGCGCCAGCAGCTTGGTGATAGCGGGGGGCTCCCAAGAGACCCAGTACTTC. This chain connects TRBV5-1 to TRBJ2-5, with 10 bases identical to TRBD2. CDR1 is SGHRS, CDR2 YFSETQ, per germline. Trimming removed 0 bases from V and 1 base from J; junction bases left unmatched: 6. The CDR3 runs to 17 residues.